This TCR beta chain was profiled in a study of shared clonotypes between healthy human individuals. The V gene lost 3 bases and the J gene lost 3 bases, with 9 bases spanning the gap. Germline-derived CDR1 and CDR2 are SGHTA and FQGNSA. This CDR3 has 14 amino acids. Generated by immunoSEQ multiplex PCR, the TCRdb table keeps only in-frame clones and is missing some. The table includes 850,000 to 1,200,000 clones, approximately 70% detected once. The TCR sequence derives from a man aged 18 to 35 in good health. J is TRBJ1-5 and V is TRBV7-2; no definite D call. Sequencing used memory CD4+ T cells sorted from blood. Subset denoted: CD45RA-negative fraction. For the CDR3, the DNA is TGTGCCAGCAGCTTGGACGGGCTCAATCAGCCCCAGCATTTT. Translation gives CASSLDGLNQPQHF.